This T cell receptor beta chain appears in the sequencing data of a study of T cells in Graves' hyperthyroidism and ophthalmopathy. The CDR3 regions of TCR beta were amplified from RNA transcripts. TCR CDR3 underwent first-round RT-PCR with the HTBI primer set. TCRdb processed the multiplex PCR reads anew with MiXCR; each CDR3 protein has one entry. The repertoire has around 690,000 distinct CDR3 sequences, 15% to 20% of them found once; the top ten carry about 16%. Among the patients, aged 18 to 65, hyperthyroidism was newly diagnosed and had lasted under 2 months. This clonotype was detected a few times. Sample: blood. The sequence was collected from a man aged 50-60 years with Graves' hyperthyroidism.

This CDR3 is CASSSEGRETQYF. The DNA for the CDR3 is TGTGCCAGCAGCTCAGAGGGCAGAGAGACCCAGTACTTC. The V call is TRBV7-2, the J call TRBJ2-5, with D maybe TRBD2 (5 bases). This CDR3 is 13 amino acids long. Germline assignment: CDR1 SGHTA and CDR2 FQGNSA. The V end lost 4 bases, the J end lost 4 bases, and 10 bases lay between the germline ends.